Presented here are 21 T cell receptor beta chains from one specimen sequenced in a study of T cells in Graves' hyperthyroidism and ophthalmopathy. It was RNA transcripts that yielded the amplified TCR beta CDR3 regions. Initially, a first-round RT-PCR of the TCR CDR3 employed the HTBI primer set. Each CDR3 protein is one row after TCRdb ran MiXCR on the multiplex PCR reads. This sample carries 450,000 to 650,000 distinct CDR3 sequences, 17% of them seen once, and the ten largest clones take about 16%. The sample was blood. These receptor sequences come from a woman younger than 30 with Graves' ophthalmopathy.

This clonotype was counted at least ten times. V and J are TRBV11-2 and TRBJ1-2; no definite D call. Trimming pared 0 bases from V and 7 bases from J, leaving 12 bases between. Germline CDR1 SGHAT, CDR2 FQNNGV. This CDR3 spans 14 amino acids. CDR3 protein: CASSLEGRMGGYTF. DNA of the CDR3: TGTGCCAGCAGCTTAGAAGGCAGAATGGGTGGCTACACCTTC.

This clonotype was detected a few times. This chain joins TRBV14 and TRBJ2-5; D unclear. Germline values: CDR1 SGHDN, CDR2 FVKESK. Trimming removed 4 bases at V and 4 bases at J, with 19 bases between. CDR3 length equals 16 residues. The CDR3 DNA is TGTGCCAGCAGCCCTCAAAAAGGGTTGTTCAGAGAGACCCAGTACTTC. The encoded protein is CASSPQKGLFRETQYF.

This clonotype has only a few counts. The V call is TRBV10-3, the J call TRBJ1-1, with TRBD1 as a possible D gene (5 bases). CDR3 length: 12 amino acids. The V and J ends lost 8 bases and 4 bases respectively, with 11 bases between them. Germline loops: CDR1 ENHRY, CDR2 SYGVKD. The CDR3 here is CAIGGLGTEAFF. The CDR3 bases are TGTGCCATCGGGGGGTTGGGCACTGAAGCTTTCTTT.

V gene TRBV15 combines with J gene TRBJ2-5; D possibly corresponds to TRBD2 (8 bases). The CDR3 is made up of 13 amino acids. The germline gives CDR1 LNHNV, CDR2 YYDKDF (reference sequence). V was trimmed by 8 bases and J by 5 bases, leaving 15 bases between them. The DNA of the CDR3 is TGTGCCACCGGTGTAGCGGGACAGGAGACCCAGTACTTC. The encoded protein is CATGVAGQETQYF.

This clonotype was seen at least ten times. CDR3 sequence reads: CASTTAGGAIYEQYF. For the CDR3, the DNA is TGTGCCAGCACCACGGCAGGGGGCGCGATCTACGAGCAGTACTTC. V and J are TRBV28 and TRBJ2-7, with 8 bases that match TRBD1. With V trimmed by 7 bases and J by 3 bases, 11 bases remained unmatched. Looked up from germline, CDR1 is MDHEN and CDR2 is SYDVKM. The CDR3 loop spans 15 amino acids.

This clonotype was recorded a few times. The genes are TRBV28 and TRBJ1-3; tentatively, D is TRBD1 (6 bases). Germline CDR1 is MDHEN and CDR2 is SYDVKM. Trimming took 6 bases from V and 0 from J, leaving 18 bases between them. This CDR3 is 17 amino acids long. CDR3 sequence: CASSHRDLRGSGNTIYF. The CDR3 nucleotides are TGTGCCAGCAGCCACCGGGACCTCAGGGGCTCTGGAAACACCATATATTTT.

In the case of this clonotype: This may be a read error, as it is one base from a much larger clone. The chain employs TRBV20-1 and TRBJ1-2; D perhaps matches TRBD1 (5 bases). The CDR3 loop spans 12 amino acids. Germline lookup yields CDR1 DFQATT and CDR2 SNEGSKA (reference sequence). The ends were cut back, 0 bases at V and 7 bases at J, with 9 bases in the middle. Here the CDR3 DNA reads TGCAGTGCTAGAGATGACGGGGCTGGCTACACCTTC. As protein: CSARDDGAGYTF.

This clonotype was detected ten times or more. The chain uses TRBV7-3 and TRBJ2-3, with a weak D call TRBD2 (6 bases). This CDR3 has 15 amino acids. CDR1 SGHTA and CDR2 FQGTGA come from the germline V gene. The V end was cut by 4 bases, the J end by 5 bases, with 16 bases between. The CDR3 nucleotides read TGTGCCAGCAGCTCCTCGCGGGGAGTGTTAGATACGCAGTATTTT. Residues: CASSSSRGVLDTQYF.

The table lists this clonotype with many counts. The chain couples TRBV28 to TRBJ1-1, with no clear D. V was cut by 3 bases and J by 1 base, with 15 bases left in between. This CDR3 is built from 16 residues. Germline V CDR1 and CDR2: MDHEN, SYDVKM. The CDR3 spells CASSFLVGSKNTEAFF. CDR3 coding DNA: TGTGCCAGCAGTTTTTTGGTCGGCAGCAAGAACACTGAAGCTTTCTTT.

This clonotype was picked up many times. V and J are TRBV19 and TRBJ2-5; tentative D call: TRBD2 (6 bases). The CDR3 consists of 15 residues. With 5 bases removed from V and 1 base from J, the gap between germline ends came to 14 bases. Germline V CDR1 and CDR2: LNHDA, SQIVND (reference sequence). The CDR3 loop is CASSVARDSQETQYF. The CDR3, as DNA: TGTGCCAGTAGTGTCGCCAGGGACTCCCAAGAGACCCAGTACTTC.

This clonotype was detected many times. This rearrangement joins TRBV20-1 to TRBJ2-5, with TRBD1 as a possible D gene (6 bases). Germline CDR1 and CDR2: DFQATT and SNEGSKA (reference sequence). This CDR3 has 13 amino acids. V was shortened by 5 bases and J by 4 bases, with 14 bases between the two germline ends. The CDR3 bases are TGCAGTGCTCCAGGCCAGGGGAGAGAGACCCAGTACTTC. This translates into CSAPGQGRETQYF.

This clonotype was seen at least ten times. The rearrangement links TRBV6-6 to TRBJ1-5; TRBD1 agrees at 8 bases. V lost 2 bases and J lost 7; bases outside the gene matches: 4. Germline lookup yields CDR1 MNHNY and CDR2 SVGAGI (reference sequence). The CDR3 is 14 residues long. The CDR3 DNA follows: TGTGCCAGCAGTTACACAGGGGGAGGCCAGCCCCAGCATTTT. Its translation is CASSYTGGGQPQHF.

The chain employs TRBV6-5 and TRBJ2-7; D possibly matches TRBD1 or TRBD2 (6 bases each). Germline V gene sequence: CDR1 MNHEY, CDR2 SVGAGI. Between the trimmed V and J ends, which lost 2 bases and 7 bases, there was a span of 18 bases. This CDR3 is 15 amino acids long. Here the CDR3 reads CASSYRGAGAAEQYF. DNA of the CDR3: TGTGCCAGCAGTTACAGGGGGGCCGGCGCGGCTGAGCAGTACTTC.

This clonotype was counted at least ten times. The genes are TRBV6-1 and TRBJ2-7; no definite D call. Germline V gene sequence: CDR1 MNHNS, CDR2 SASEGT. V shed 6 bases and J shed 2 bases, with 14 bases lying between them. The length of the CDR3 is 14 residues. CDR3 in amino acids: CASSRTDATYEQYF. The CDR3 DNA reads TGTGCCAGCAGCCGGACCGACGCAACCTACGAGCAGTACTTC.

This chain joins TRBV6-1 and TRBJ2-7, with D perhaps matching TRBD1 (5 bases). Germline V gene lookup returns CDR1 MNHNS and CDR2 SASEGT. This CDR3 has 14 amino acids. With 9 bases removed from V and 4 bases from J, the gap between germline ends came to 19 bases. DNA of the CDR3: TGTGCCAGTGAAGGACACTCTGACGGGTACGAGCAGTACTTC. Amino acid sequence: CASEGHSDGYEQYF.

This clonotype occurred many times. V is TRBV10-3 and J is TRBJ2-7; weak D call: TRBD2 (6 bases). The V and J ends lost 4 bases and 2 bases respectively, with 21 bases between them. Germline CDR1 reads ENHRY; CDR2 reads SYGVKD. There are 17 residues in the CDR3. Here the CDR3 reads CAISGRSTREATYEQYF. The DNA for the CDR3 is TGTGCCATCAGTGGAAGATCCACAAGGGAGGCAACCTACGAGCAGTACTTC.

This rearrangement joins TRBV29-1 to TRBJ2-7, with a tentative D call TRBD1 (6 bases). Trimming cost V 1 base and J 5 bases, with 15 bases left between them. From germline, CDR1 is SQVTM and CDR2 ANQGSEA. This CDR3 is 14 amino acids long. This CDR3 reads CSVEGTGNGHEQYF. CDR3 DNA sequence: TGCAGCGTTGAAGGTACAGGGAATGGCCACGAGCAGTACTTC.

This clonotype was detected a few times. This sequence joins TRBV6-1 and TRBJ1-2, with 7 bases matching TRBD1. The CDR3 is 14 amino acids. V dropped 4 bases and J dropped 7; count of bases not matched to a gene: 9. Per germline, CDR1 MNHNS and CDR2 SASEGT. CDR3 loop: CASSAGQTYGGYTF. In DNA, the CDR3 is TGTGCCAGCAGTGCGGGACAGACCTATGGTGGCTACACCTTC.

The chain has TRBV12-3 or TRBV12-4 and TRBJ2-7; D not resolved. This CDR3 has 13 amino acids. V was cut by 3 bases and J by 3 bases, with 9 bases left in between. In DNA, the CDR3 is TGTGCCAGCAGTTTTCAGACTCGCTACGAGCAGTACTTC. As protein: CASSFQTRYEQYF.

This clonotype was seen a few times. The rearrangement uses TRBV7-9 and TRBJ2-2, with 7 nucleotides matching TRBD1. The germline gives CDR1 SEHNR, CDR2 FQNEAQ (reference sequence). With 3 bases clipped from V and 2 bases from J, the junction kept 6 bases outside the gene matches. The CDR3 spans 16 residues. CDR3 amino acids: CASSFPTGVNTGELFF. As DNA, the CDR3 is TGTGCCAGCAGCTTCCCAACAGGGGTAAACACCGGGGAGCTGTTTTTT.

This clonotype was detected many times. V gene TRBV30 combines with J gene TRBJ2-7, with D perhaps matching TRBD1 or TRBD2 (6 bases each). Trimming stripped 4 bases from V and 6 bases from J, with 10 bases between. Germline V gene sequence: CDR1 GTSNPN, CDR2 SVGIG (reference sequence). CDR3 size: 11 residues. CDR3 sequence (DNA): TGTGCCTGGACAGGGGAGGTCGAGCAGTACTTC. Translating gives CAWTGEVEQYF.